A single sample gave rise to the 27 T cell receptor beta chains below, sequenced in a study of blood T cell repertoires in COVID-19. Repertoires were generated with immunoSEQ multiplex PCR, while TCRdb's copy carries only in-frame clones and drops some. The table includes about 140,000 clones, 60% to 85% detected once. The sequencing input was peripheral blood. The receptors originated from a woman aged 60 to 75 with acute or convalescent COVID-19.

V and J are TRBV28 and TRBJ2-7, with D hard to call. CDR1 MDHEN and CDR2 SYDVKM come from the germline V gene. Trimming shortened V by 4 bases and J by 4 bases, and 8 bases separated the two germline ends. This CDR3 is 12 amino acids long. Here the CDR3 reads CASSSISYEQYF. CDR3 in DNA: TGTGCCAGCAGTTCGATCAGTTACGAGCAGTACTTC.

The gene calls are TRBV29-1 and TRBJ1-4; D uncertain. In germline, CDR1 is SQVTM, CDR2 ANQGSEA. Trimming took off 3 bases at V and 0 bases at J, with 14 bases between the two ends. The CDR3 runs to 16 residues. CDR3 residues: CSVEAGYIATNEKLFF. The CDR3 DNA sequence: TGCAGCGTTGAGGCAGGTTACATTGCAACTAATGAAAAACTGTTTTTT.

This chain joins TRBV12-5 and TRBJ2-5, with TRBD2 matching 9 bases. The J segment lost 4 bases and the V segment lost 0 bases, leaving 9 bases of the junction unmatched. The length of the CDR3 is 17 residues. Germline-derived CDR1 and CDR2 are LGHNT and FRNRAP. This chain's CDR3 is CASGLVALAGAVETQYF. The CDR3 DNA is TGTGCTAGTGGTTTGGTAGCTTTAGCGGGAGCAGTAGAGACCCAGTACTTC. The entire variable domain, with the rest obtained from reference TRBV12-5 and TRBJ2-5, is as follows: DARVTQTPRHKVTEMGQEVTMRCQPILGHNTVFWYRQTMMQGLELLAYFRNRAPLDDSGMPKDRFSAEMPDATLATLKIQPSEPRDSAVYFCASGLVALAGAVETQYFGPGTRLLVL.

The CDR3: CASSIRSRVTGELFF. The CDR3 DNA is TGTGCCAGTAGTATAAGGAGTCGGGTCACCGGGGAGCTGTTTTTT. The chain joins TRBV19 to TRBJ2-2; D call uncertain. V was shortened by 2 bases and J by 4 bases, with 11 bases between the two germline ends. Germline V lookup: CDR1 LNHDA, CDR2 SQIVND (reference sequence). The CDR3 is 15 amino acids.

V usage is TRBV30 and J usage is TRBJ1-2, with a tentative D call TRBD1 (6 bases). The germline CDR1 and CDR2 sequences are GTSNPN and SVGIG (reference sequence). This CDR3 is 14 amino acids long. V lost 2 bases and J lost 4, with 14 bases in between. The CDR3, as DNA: TGTGCCTGGAGTACACGGACAGCCTCCTATGGCTACACCTTC. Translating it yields CAWSTRTASYGYTF.

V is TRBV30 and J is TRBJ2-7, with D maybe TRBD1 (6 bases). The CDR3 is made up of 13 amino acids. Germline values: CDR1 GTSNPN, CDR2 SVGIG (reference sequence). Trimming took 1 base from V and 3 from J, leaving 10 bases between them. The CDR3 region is CAWSGDRSYEQYF. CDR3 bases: TGTGCCTGGAGTGGAGACAGGAGCTACGAGCAGTACTTC.

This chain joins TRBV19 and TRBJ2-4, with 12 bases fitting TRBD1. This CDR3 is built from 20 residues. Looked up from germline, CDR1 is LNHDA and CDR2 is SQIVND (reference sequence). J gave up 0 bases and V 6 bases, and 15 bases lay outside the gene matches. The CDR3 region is CASSPKPGQGAGGAKNIQYF. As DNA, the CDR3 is TGTGCCAGTAGCCCGAAACCGGGACAGGGGGCAGGGGGAGCCAAAAACATTCAGTACTTC.

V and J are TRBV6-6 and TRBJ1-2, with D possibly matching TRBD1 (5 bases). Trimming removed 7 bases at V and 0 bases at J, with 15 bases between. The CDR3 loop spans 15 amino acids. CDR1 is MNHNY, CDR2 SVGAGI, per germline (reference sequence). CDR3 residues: CASNRPQAANYGYTF. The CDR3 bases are TGTGCCAGCAACAGACCACAGGCTGCTAACTATGGCTACACCTTC.

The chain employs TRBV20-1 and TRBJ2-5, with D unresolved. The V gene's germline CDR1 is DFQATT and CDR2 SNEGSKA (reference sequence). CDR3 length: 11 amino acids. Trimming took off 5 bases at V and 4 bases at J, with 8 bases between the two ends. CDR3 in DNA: TGCAGTGCTCCTATACTAGAGACCCAGTACTTC. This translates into CSAPILETQYF.

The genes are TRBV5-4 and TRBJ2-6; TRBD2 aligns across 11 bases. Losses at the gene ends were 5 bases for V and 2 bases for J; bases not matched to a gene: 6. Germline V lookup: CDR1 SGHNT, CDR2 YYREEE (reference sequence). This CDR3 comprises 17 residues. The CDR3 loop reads CASSFIAGGTGANVLTF. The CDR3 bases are TGTGCCAGCAGTTTTATAGCGGGAGGGACTGGGGCCAACGTCCTGACTTTC.

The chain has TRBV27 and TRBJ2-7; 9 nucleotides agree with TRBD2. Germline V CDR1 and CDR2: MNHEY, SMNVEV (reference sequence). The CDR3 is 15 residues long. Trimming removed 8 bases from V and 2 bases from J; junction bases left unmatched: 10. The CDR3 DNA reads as TGTGCCAGCCAAATATCCATAGCGGGAGCCTACGAGCAGTACTTC. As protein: CASQISIAGAYEQYF.

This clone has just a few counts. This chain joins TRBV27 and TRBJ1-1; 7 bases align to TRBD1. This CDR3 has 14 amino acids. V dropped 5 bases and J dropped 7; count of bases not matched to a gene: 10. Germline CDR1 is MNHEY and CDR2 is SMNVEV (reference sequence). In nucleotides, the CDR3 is TGTGCCAGCAGTCCCTATGACAGGGACGATGAAGCTTTCTTT. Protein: CASSPYDRDDEAFF.

In DNA form, the CDR3 reads TGTGCCAGCAGTGAAGATGGGCGGGCCCAAGAGACCCAGTACTTC. This sequence encodes CASSEDGRAQETQYF. This sequence joins TRBV6-1 and TRBJ2-5, with D possibly being TRBD2 (5 bases). The CDR3 extends over 15 amino acids. CDR1 and CDR2 from the germline V gene are MNHNS and SASEGT. V was clipped by 1 base and J by 1 base, with 10 bases between them.

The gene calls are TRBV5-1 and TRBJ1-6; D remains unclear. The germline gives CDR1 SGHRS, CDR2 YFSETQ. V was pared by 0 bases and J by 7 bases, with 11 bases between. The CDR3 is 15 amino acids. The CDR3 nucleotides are TGCGCCAGCAGCTTGGATCCAGGAATAAATTCACCCCTCCACTTT. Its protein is CASSLDPGINSPLHF.

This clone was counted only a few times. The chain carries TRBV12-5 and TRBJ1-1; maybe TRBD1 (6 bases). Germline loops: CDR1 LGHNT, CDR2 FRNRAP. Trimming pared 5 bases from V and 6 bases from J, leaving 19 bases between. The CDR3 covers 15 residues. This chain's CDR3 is CASGQTRQDRSEAFF. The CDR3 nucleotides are TGTGCTAGTGGTCAAACTAGACAGGATCGGTCTGAAGCTTTCTTT.

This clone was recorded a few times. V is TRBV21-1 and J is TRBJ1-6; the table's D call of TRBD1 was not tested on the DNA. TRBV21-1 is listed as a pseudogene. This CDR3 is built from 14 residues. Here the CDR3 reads CAKPDRGPNSPLHF. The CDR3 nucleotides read TGTGCCAAACCCGACAGGGGGCCTAATTCACCCCTCCACTTT.

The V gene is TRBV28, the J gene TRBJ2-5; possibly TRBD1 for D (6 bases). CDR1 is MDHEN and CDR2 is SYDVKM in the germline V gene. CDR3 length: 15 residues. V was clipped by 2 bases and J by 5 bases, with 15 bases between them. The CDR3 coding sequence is TGTGCCAGCAGTTTAACAGGCAGGGGTTACGAGACCCAGTACTTC. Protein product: CASSLTGRGYETQYF.

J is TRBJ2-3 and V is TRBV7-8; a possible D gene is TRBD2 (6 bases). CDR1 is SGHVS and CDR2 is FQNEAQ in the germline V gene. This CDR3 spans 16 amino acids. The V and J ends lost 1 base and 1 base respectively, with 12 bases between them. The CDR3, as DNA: TGTGCCAGCAGCTTAGTCTTATCGGGAGGCACAGATACGCAGTATTTT. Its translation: CASSLVLSGGTDTQYF.

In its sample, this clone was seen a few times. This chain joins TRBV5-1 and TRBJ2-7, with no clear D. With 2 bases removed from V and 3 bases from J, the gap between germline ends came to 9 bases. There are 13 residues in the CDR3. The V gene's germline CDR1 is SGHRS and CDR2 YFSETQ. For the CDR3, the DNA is TGCGCCAGCAGCTTCGCAGTTGGCTACGAGCAGTACTTC. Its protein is CASSFAVGYEQYF.

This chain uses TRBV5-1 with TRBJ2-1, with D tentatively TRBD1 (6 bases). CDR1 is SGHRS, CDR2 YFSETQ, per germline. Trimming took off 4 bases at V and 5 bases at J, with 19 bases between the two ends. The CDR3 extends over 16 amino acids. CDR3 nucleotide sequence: TGCGCCAGCAGCCAGGGGTGGGGAAGTGTTAACAATGAGCAGTTCTTC. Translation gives CASSQGWGSVNNEQFF.

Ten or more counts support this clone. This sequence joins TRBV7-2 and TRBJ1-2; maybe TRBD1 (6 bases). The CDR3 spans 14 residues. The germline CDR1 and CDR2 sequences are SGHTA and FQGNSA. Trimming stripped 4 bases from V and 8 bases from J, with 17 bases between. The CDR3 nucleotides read TGTGCCAGCAGCTCCCTCCAGGGGTTAGGGGGCTACACCTTC. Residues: CASSSLQGLGGYTF.

CDR3 sequence reads: CASSVSRSYNEQFF. The CDR3 DNA reads TGTGCCAGCAGCGTCTCGAGATCCTACAATGAGCAGTTCTTC. The rearrangement uses TRBV9 and TRBJ2-1; D remains ambiguous. Germline V lookup: CDR1 SGDLS, CDR2 YYNGEE. This CDR3 has 14 amino acids. V gave up 2 bases and J gave up 1 base, with 7 bases separating them. Full variable domain (remainder filled in from reference TRBV9 and TRBJ2-1): DSGVTQTPKHLITATGQRVTLRCSPRSGDLSVYWYQQSLDQGLQFLIQYYNGEERAKGNILERFSAQQFPDLHSELNLSSLELGDSALYFCASSVSRSYNEQFFGPGTRLTVL.

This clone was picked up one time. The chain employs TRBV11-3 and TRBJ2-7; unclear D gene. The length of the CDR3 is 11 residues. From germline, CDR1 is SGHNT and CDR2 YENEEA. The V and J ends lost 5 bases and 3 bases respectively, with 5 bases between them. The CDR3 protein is CASSNGYEQYF. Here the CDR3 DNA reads TGTGCCAGCAGCAACGGCTACGAGCAGTACTTC.

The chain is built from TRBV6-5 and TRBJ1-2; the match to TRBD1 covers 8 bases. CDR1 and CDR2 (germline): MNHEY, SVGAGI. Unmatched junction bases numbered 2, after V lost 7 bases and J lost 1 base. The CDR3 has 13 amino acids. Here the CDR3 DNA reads TGTGCCAGCAAAACAGGGGGTAACTATGGCTACACCTTC. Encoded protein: CASKTGGNYGYTF.

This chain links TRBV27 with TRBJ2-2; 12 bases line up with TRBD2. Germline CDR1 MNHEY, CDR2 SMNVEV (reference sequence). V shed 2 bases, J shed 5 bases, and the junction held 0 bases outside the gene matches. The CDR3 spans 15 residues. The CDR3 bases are TGTGCCAGCAGTTTAGGGACTAGCGGGACCGGGGAGCTGTTTTTT. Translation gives CASSLGTSGTGELFF.

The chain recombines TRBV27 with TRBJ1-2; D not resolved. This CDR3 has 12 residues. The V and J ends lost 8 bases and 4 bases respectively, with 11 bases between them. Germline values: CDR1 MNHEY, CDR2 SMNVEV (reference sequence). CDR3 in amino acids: CASSQDAYGYTF. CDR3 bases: TGTGCCAGCTCGCAGGATGCCTATGGCTACACCTTC.

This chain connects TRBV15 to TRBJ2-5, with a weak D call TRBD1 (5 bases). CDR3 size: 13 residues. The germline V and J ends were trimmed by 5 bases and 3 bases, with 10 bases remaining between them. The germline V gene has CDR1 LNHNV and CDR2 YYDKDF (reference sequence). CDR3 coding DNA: TGTGCCACCAGCTCAGGGATGAAAGAGACCCAGTACTTC. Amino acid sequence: CATSSGMKETQYF.